The clone carrying this TCR beta chain has more than one count but fewer than ten. Its specificity is not known. Every donor provided one heparinised blood draw, which averaged around 110 mL. These data are taken from a study of beta chain features in type 1 diabetes. Study in general: Similarity in age, gender and cell yields was seen between patients and healthy donors. Whole-study results and caveats: In cDNA sequencing, cells with high TCR expression could be over-represented.

The entirety of the isolated RNA underwent reverse transcription, so expressed TCRB transcripts were sequenced. Reads from naive, central memory and regulatory T cell samples averaged roughly 3.8 million. Repertoires were generated with immunoSEQ multiplex PCR, while TCRdb's copy carries only in-frame clones and drops some. Among 130,000 to 150,000 clones listed, about 44% were seen once. From germline, CDR1 is LGHNA and CDR2 YSLEER. The CDR3 is 14 amino acids. V was shortened by 1 base and J by 9 bases, with 10 bases between the two germline ends. The receptor's source is a man aged 18 to 30 in good health. Sequenced: Tregs from blood. This rearrangement joins TRBV4-3 to TRBJ1-6; no firm D call. In nucleotides, the CDR3 is TGCGCCAGCAGCCAAGTTTCGGAGGGTTCACCCCTCCACTTT. Amino acid sequence: CASSQVSEGSPLHF.